This TCR beta chain was captured in a study of T cell responses to AZD1222 COVID-19 vaccine. Study results and caveats: Just 5 or 6 AZD1222 recipients tested seropositive at baseline. Clonal diversity was possibly underestimated, and white British individuals and females predominated among donors. Close to half of all spike-specific TCRs reportedly target regions of the variants that are unmutated.

Second doses that came at about 4 or about 12 weeks were put together. As for this clone: Its antigen is as yet unknown.

Method: immunoSEQ multiplex PCR; TCRdb's copy keeps in-frame clones and lacks some. The sample has around 19,000 clones, under 90% seen once. Trimming left V 0 bases short and J 0 bases short, with 3 bases between. The CDR3 is 14 amino acids. Germline CDR1 is SGHAT and CDR2 is FQNNGV. The receptor was derived from an adult who received the AZD1222 COVID-19 vaccine. Sequencing was performed on peripheral blood, taken 28 days after the second AZD1222 dose. The V call is TRBV11-2, the J call TRBJ1-5, with D unclear. The CDR3 bases are TGTGCCAGCAGCTTAGAGGGTAGCAATCAGCCCCAGCATTTT. Amino acid sequence: CASSLEGSNQPQHF.